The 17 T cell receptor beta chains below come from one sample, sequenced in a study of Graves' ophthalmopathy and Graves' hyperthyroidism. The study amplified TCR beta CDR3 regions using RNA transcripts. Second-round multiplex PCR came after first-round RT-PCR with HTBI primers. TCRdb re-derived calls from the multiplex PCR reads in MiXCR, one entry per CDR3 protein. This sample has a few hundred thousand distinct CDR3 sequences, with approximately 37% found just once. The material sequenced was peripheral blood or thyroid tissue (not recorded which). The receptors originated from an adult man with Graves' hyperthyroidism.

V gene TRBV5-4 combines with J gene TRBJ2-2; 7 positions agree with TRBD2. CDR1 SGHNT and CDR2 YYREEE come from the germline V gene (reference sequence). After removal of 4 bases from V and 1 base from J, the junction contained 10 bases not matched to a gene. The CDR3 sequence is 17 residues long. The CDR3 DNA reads TGTGCCAGCAGCCAAGTCCGACAGCGGGGGAACACCGGGGAGCTGTTTTTT. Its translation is CASSQVRQRGNTGELFF.

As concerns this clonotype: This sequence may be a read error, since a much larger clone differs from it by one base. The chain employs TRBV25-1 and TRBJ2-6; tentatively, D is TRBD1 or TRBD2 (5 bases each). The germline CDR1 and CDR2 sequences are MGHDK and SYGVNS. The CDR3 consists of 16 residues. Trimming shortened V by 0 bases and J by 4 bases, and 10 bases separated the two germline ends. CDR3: CASSEYIWGGANVLTF. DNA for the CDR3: TGTGCCAGCAGTGAATATATATGGGGGGGGGCCAACGTCCTGACTTTC.

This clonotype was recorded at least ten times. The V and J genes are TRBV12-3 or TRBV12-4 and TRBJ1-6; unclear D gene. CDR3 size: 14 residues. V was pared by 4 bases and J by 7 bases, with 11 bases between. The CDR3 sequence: CASSSDGGNSPLHF. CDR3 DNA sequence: TGTGCCAGCAGTTCGGACGGAGGGAATTCACCCCTCCACTTT.

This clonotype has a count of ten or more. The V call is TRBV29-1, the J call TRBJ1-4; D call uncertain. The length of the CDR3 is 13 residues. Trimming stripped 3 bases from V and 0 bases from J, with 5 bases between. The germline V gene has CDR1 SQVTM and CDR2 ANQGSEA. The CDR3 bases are TGCAGCGTTGAGGGGACAACTAATGAAAAACTGTTTTTT. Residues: CSVEGTTNEKLFF.

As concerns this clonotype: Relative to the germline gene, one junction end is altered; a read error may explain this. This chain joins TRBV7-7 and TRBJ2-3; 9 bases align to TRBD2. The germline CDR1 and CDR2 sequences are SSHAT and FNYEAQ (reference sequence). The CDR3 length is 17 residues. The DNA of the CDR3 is TGTGCTAGCAGTTCCTCTTCCTACGGGACTAGCAGAGATACGCAGTATTTT. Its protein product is CASSSSSYGTSRDTQYF.

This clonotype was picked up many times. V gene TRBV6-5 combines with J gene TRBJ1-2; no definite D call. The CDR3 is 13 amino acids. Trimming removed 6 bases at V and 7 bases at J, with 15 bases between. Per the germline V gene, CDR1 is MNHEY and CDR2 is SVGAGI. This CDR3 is CASSPTSSRGYTF. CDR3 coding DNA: TGTGCCAGCAGCCCGACGTCGAGTCGTGGCTACACCTTC.

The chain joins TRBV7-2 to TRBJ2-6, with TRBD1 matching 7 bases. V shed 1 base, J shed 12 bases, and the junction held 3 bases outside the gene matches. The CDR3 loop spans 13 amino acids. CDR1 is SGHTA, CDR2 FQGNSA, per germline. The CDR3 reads CASSLDGTAVLTF. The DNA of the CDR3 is TGTGCCAGCAGCTTAGATGGGACAGCCGTCCTGACTTTC.

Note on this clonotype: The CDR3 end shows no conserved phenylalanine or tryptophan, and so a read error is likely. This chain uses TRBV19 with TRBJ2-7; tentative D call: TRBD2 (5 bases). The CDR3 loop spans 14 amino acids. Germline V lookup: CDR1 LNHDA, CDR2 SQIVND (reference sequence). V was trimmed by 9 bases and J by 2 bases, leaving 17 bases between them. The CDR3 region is CASSMDFGTYEQYL. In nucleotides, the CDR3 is TGTGCCAGCAGCATGGACTTCGGGACCTACGAGCAGTACCTC.

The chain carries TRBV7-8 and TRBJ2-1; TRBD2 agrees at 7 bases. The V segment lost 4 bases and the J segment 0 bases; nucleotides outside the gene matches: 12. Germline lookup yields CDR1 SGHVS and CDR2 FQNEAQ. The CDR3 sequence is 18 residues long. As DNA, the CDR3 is TGTGCCAGCAGCTCCACCCACAACGGGGAGGGCTCCTACAATGAGCAGTTCTTC. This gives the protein CASSSTHNGEGSYNEQFF.

The DNA for the CDR3 is TGTGCCACCAGCAGTCCGGGACAGAACACCGGGGAGCTGTTTTTT. Translating it yields CATSSPGQNTGELFF. The genes are TRBV15 and TRBJ2-2; tentatively, D is TRBD1 (6 bases). The germline gives CDR1 LNHNV, CDR2 YYDKDF (reference sequence). The length of the CDR3 is 15 residues. The V end lost 3 bases, the J end lost 1 base, and 9 bases lay between the germline ends.

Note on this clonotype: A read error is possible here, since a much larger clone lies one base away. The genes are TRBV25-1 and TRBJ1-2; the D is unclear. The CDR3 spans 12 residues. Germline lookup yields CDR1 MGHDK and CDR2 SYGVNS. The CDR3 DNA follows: TGTGCCAGCAGCCAAGCCAGCTATGGCTACGCCTTC. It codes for CASSQASYGYAF.

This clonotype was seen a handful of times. The CDR3 DNA reads TGCGCCAGCAGTGAGCCAGGAGGGACTCCATCTGTAGCTTTCTTT. Residues: CASSEPGGTPSVAFF. The chain has TRBV10-2 and TRBJ1-1, with D perhaps matching TRBD1 (5 bases). Germline V gene data show CDR1 as WSHSY and CDR2 as SAAADI. The V gene lost 2 bases and the J gene lost 10 bases, with 20 bases spanning the gap. The CDR3 is made up of 15 amino acids.

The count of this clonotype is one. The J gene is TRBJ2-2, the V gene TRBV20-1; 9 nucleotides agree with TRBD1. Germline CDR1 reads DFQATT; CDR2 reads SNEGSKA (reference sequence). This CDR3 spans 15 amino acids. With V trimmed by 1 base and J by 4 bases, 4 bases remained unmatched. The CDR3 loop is CSARATGGRTGELFF. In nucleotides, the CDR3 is TGCAGTGCTAGAGCGACAGGGGGGCGCACCGGGGAGCTGTTTTTT.

The DNA for the CDR3 is TGCAGTGCTAGGAGGACAGGGCCATACGAGCAGTACTTC. As protein: CSARRTGPYEQYF. The chain combines TRBV20-1 with TRBJ2-7, with 8 bases matching TRBD1. Germline loops: CDR1 DFQATT, CDR2 SNEGSKA (reference sequence). The CDR3 is 13 residues long. V gave up 3 bases and J gave up 4 bases; unmatched junction bases: 5.

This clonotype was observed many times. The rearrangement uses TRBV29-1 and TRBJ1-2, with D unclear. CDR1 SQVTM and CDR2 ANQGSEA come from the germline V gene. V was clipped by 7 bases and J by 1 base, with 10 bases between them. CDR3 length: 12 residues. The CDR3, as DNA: TGCAGCGGGCATAATAGTAACTATGGCTACACCTTC. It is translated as CSGHNSNYGYTF.

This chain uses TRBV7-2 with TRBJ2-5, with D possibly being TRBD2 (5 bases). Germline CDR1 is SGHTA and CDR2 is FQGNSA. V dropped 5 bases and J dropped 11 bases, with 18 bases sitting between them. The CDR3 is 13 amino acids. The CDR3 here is CASSQDYTDTQYF. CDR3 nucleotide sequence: TGTGCCAGCAGCCAAGACTACACAGATACGCAGTACTTC.

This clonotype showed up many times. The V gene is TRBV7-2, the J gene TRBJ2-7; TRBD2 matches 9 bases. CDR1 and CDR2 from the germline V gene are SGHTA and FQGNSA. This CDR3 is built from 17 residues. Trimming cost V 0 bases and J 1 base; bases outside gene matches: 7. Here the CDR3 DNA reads TGTGCCAGCAGCTTAGCGCTAACTAGCGGGCCTTCCTACGAGCAGTACTTC. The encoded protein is CASSLALTSGPSYEQYF.